Below are 24 T cell receptor beta chains sequenced from a single sample in a study of T cells in Graves' hyperthyroidism and ophthalmopathy. Authors of the study amplified TCR beta CDR3 regions from RNA transcripts. Researchers ran a first-round RT-PCR on the TCR CDR3 using the HTBI primer set. TCRdb passed the multiplex PCR reads through MiXCR, listing each CDR3 protein once. The table lists hundreds of thousands of distinct CDR3 sequences, over 15% of them singletons, with around 15% in the top ten. The sample comprised blood. The receptors were gathered from a woman between 45 and 65 years old with Graves' hyperthyroidism that later progressed to Graves' ophthalmopathy.

The CDR3, as DNA: TGTGCCAGTAGTATAGGAGGGACAGGGTTTGGGAATGGCTACACCTTC. This encodes CASSIGGTGFGNGYTF. The rearrangement links TRBV19 to TRBJ1-2; 9 nucleotides align to TRBD1. This CDR3 is built from 16 residues. The V segment lost 1 base and the J segment 6 bases; nucleotides outside the gene matches: 9. The germline CDR1 and CDR2 sequences are LNHDA and SQIVND (reference sequence).

To note about this clonotype: This sequence may be a read error, since a much larger clone differs from it by one base. The V call is TRBV11-2, the J call TRBJ1-1; D unresolved. Germline V gene data show CDR1 as SGHAT and CDR2 as FQNNGV. The length of the CDR3 is 13 residues. CDR3 sequence reads: CASGLEYNTEAFF. CDR3 nucleotides: TGTGCCAGCGGCTTGGAATACAACACTGAAGCTTTCTTT.

V usage is TRBV20-1 and J usage is TRBJ2-7; D unclear. V was cut by 5 bases and J by 0 bases, with 8 bases left in between. Germline lookup yields CDR1 DFQATT and CDR2 SNEGSKA (reference sequence). The CDR3 has 12 amino acids. Here the CDR3 reads CSASTDSYEQYF. CDR3 in DNA: TGCAGTGCTTCGACTGACTCCTACGAGCAGTACTTC.

The chain is built from TRBV12-3 or TRBV12-4 and TRBJ1-2; 8 bases are shared with TRBD1. V shed 4 bases and J 7 bases; nucleotides not matched to a gene: 5. There are 13 residues in the CDR3. The CDR3 DNA sequence: TGTGCCAGCAGTTCGACAGGGGCTTGTGGCTACACCTTC. Its protein is CASSSTGACGYTF.

The chain carries TRBV29-1 and TRBJ2-3; D could derive from TRBD1 or TRBD2 (5 bases each). This CDR3 is built from 13 residues. Germline loops: CDR1 SQVTM, CDR2 ANQGSEA. The V gene lost 1 base and the J gene lost 5 bases, with 10 bases spanning the gap. CDR3 residues: CSVEGGGEDTQYF. DNA of the CDR3: TGCAGCGTTGAAGGTGGGGGAGAAGATACGCAGTATTTT.

Only a few counts were recorded for this clonotype. The chain carries TRBV5-4 and TRBJ2-2; tentatively, D is TRBD2 (6 bases). The CDR3 consists of 15 residues. The V gene lost 3 bases and the J gene lost 4 bases, with 13 bases spanning the gap. Germline-derived CDR1 and CDR2 are SGHNT and YYREEE (reference sequence). The CDR3 spells CASSYHRGSTGELFF. The CDR3 DNA follows: TGTGCCAGCAGCTACCACCGGGGGTCCACCGGGGAGCTGTTTTTT.

J is TRBJ2-2 and V is TRBV29-1; 7 nucleotides match TRBD2. V gave up 1 base and J gave up 6 bases; unmatched junction bases: 11. The CDR3 runs to 16 residues. Germline loops: CDR1 SQVTM, CDR2 ANQGSEA. Here the CDR3 DNA reads TGCAGCGTTGAAGCATGGGGAGGGGTAGGCGCCGGGGAGCTGTTTTTT. It is translated as CSVEAWGGVGAGELFF.

The V call is TRBV6-5, the J call TRBJ1-1; 7 bases match TRBD1. V was clipped by 0 bases and J by 4 bases; unmatched bases: 5. The V gene's germline CDR1 is MNHEY and CDR2 SVGAGI. The CDR3 sequence is 15 residues long. In DNA form, the CDR3 reads TGTGCCAGCAGTTACTCGACAGGGTTTGCCACTGAAGCTTTCTTT. It translates to CASSYSTGFATEAFF.

This clonotype was observed many times. The rearrangement uses TRBV30 and TRBJ2-7; no reliable D call. Per the germline V gene, CDR1 is GTSNPN and CDR2 is SVGIG (reference sequence). Trimming took off 1 base at V and 3 bases at J, with 13 bases between the two ends. The CDR3 has 14 amino acids. The CDR3 coding sequence is TGTGCCTGGAGTGAGCCGGGTAACGACTACGAGCAGTACTTC. It yields the protein CAWSEPGNDYEQYF. The variable domain in full, with the rest retrieved from reference TRBV30 and TRBJ2-7, is SQTIHQWPATLVQPVGSPLSLECTVEGTSNPNLYWYRQAAGRGLQLLFYSVGIGQISSEVPQNLSASRPQDRQFILSSKKLLLSDSGFYLCAWSEPGNDYEQYFGPGTRLTVT.

This CDR3 is CASQDRGLWGYTF. DNA of the CDR3: TGTGCCAGCCAGGACAGGGGGCTATGGGGCTACACCTTC. The chain employs TRBV12-3 or TRBV12-4 and TRBJ1-2; 11 bases match TRBD1. Trimming removed 8 bases from V and 8 bases from J; junction bases left unmatched: 7. This CDR3 contains 13 residues.

This clonotype turned up a few times. V and J are TRBV7-9 and TRBJ1-2; D is undetermined. From germline, CDR1 is SEHNR and CDR2 FQNEAQ (reference sequence). V dropped 2 bases and J dropped 7 bases, with 8 bases sitting between them. This CDR3 is built from 12 residues. The CDR3 DNA is TGTGCCAGCAGCTTATTCGGAGGTGGCTACACCTTC. This codes for CASSLFGGGYTF.

The rearrangement uses TRBV12-3 or TRBV12-4 and TRBJ1-1, with D unclear. The CDR3 has 12 amino acids. V was cut by 2 bases and J by 8 bases, with 9 bases left in between. CDR3 nucleotides: TGTGCCAGCAGTTTATATGGTAGCGAAGCTTTCTTT. It is translated as CASSLYGSEAFF.

The chain uses TRBV15 and TRBJ2-2; D unresolved. V lost 6 bases to trimming and J lost 0 bases, with 11 bases between them. Germline V gene sequence: CDR1 LNHNV, CDR2 YYDKDF (reference sequence). The CDR3 is 15 residues long. CDR3 sequence: CATSPTVANTGELFF. The CDR3 region has the DNA TGTGCCACCAGTCCGACGGTAGCGAACACCGGGGAGCTGTTTTTT. The entire variable domain, with the rest obtained from reference TRBV15 and TRBJ2-2, is as follows: DAMVIQNPRYQVTQFGKPVTLSCSQTLNHNVMYWYQQKSSQAPKLLFHYYDKDFNNEADTPDNFQSRRPNTSFCFLDIRSPGLGDTAMYLCATSPTVANTGELFFGEGSRLTVL.

The table lists this clonotype with many counts. V usage is TRBV3-1 and J usage is TRBJ2-3, with 8 bases fitting TRBD1. The CDR3 has 15 residues. CDR1 is LGHDT and CDR2 is YNNKEL in the germline V gene (reference sequence). V shed 4 bases, J shed 3 bases, and the junction held 6 bases outside the gene matches. CDR3 protein: CASSPDRDRTDTQYF. As DNA, the CDR3 is TGTGCCAGCAGCCCGGACAGGGACCGGACAGATACGCAGTATTTT.

This clonotype was picked up many times. This CDR3 reads CASSTHTGQLNYGYTF. The DNA for the CDR3 is TGCGCCAGCAGCACACATACCGGACAGCTTAACTATGGCTACACCTTC. V is TRBV5-1 and J is TRBJ1-2, with a weak D call TRBD1 (6 bases). The germline V gene encodes CDR1 SGHRS and CDR2 YFSETQ. CDR3 size: 16 residues. The V gene lost 4 bases and the J gene lost 1 base, with 17 bases spanning the gap.

This clonotype was seen only a few times. The chain employs TRBV6-1 and TRBJ1-3; D gene unclear. There are 16 residues in the CDR3. Deletions cut 0 bases from V and 0 bases from J, with 9 bases between. Germline CDR1 reads MNHNS; CDR2 reads SASEGT. In nucleotides, the CDR3 is TGTGCCAGCAGTGAAGCGGTCGGCAGCTCTGGAAACACCATATATTTT. Its translation is CASSEAVGSSGNTIYF.

This clonotype was observed at least ten times. J is TRBJ2-3 and V is TRBV20-1, with 10 bases lining up with TRBD2. This CDR3 contains 14 residues. V lost 1 base, J lost 5 bases, and 3 bases stayed unmatched. Germline V gene sequence: CDR1 DFQATT, CDR2 SNEGSKA (reference sequence). The CDR3 coding sequence is TGCAGTGCTAGAGTAAGCGGGGGGGGAGATACGCAGTATTTT. Translated: CSARVSGGGDTQYF.

Comment on this clonotype: A clone one base away is much larger, so this may be a read error. The chain uses TRBV30 and TRBJ1-6, with D unresolved. V shed 0 bases and J shed 7 bases, with 16 bases lying between them. Looked up from germline, CDR1 is GTSNPN and CDR2 is SVGIG (reference sequence). This CDR3 region has 16 residues. CDR3 DNA: TGTGCCTGGAGTGTCCCTCGGGCAGGAACAAATTCACCCCTCCACTTT. This gives the protein CAWSVPRAGTNSPLHF.

The V gene is TRBV7-9, the J gene TRBJ1-2, with 10 bases lining up with TRBD1. From germline, CDR1 is SEHNR and CDR2 FQNEAQ (reference sequence). The trim removed 5 bases at V and 8 bases at J, leaving 5 bases unmatched. The CDR3 has 13 amino acids. This CDR3 is CASSGTGEGGYTF. In DNA form, the CDR3 reads TGTGCCAGCAGCGGGACAGGGGAAGGCGGCTACACCTTC. Full variable domain (remainder filled in from reference TRBV7-9 and TRBJ1-2): DTGVSQNPRHKITKRGQNVTFRCDPISEHNRLYWYRQTLGQGPEFLTYFQNEAQLEKSRLLSDRFSAERPKGSFSTLEIQRTEQGDSAMYLCASSGTGEGGYTFGSGTRLTVV.

This chain joins TRBV27 and TRBJ2-4, with unresolved D. CDR1 is MNHEY and CDR2 is SMNVEV in the germline V gene (reference sequence). The CDR3 contains 14 residues. Trimming cost V 7 bases and J 0 bases, with 10 bases left between them. CDR3 coding DNA: TGTGCCAGCAAGGAACAGCCAGCCAAAAACATTCAGTACTTC. As protein: CASKEQPAKNIQYF.

The V and J genes are TRBV10-3 and TRBJ1-5; TRBD1 is a possible D gene (6 bases). The CDR3 totals 13 residues. Deletions cut 10 bases from V and 4 bases from J, with 14 bases between. The germline V gene encodes CDR1 ENHRY and CDR2 SYGVKD. The CDR3 protein is CATYRDKNQPQHF. The CDR3 region has the DNA TGTGCCACGTACCGGGACAAGAATCAGCCCCAGCATTTT.

The chain is built from TRBV3-1 and TRBJ2-7; 9 bases map to TRBD1. V lost 1 base and J lost 5; bases outside the gene matches: 6. Germline lookup yields CDR1 LGHDT and CDR2 YNNKEL (reference sequence). The CDR3 runs to 15 residues. The CDR3 sequence is CASSQGRDRVNEQYF. The CDR3 DNA reads as TGTGCCAGCAGCCAAGGAAGGGACAGGGTGAACGAGCAGTACTTC.

With respect to this clonotype: A much more abundant neighbour one base away suggests this may be a read error. The chain employs TRBV5-1 and TRBJ2-7, with 7 bases that match TRBD1. This CDR3 has 16 residues. Germline V gene data show CDR1 as SGHRS and CDR2 as YFSETQ. J was trimmed by 2 bases and V by 9 bases; bases with no gene match: 17. The CDR3 loop is CANRETVTGITYEQYF. CDR3 sequence (DNA): TGCGCCAACAGGGAGACTGTGACAGGGATCACCTACGAGCAGTACTTC.

This clonotype was observed at least ten times. The V call is TRBV12-5, the J call TRBJ1-1; D is possibly TRBD1 (5 bases). Germline CDR1 LGHNT, CDR2 FRNRAP. Trimming removed 5 bases from V and 4 bases from J, with 14 bases in between. The CDR3 spans 14 residues. The chain's CDR3 is CASGGFGGSTEAFF. The CDR3 DNA reads TGTGCTAGTGGTGGATTCGGGGGGAGCACTGAAGCTTTCTTT.